The entry below gives a single T cell receptor (beta chain) sequence along with its context. In this CDR3 the conserved last residue, phenylalanine or tryptophan, is missing, so a read error is likely. The data are from a study of tumor-infiltrating lymphocytes in primary liver carcinoma. Study details: Tumors were stage T1-T3 N0M0, roughly 4.2 to 11 cm across.

CDR3 length: 16 amino acids. J gave up 1 base and V 5 bases, and 8 bases lay outside the gene matches. Germline lookup yields CDR1 MDHEN and CDR2 SYDVKM. Co-extraction of both nucleic acids (RNA and DNA) used roughly 20-34 mg of unsorted bulk tissue. Primary liver carcinoma in the patients was surgically resected. Chronic HBV infection, which was untreated, was present in the patients. With a constant-region primer, TCR beta cDNA was made from around 520 ng of total RNA. Libraries of TCR beta came from three nested multiplex PCR rounds with slightly modified ARM-PCR. For about 11 cycles apiece, the opening two PCR rounds ran with TRBV1-TRBV30 forward primers and a C-beta reverse primer. MiXCR, applied by TCRdb to the multiplex PCR reads, yields one record per CDR3 protein. The table includes tens of thousands of distinct CDR3 sequences, less than 85% detected once.

What was sequenced was liver tumor tissue from sampling region 4. Subset reported: tumor region T4, right-lateral pole. This receptor was taken from a man aged 35 to 55 with primary liver carcinoma and hepatitis B virus infection. This chain links TRBV28 with TRBJ1-5; 7 bases map to TRBD1. The CDR3 sequence is CASSTGKQGSNQPQHL. CDR3 sequence (DNA): TGTGCCAGCAGTACCGGTAAACAGGGGAGCAATCAGCCCCAGCATTTA.